The 23 T cell receptor beta chains below were found in one sample sequenced in a study of T cell responses to AZD1222 COVID-19 vaccine. Only in-frame clones appear in the TCRdb table, and some are missing; sequencing was by immunoSEQ multiplex PCR. The sample lists more than 70,000 clones; approximately 90% were seen once. The starting material was peripheral blood, obtained 28 days after the second AZD1222 dose. The receptors derive from an adult who received the AZD1222 COVID-19 vaccine.

This clone has just a few counts. The chain recombines TRBV7-9 with TRBJ2-7; unclear D gene. CDR1 is SEHNR, CDR2 FQNEAQ, per germline (reference sequence). With 5 bases removed from V and 3 bases from J, the gap between germline ends came to 14 bases. This CDR3 region has 14 residues. This CDR3 reads CASSADQRGYEQYF. The CDR3, as DNA: TGTGCCAGCAGCGCGGACCAAAGAGGCTACGAGCAGTACTTC.

J is TRBJ1-4 and V is TRBV18; D gene ambiguous. This CDR3 is 17 amino acids long. Germline CDR1 reads KGHSH; CDR2 reads LQKENI. With 0 bases removed from V and 5 bases from J, the gap between germline ends came to 16 bases. The CDR3 bases are TGTGCCAGCTCACCACCGGGTCCTGCCACTAACAATGAAAAACTGTTTTTT. Its translation: CASSPPGPATNNEKLFF.

V gene TRBV5-1 combines with J gene TRBJ2-5; 8 positions match TRBD2. This CDR3 has 15 residues. V was clipped by 2 bases and J by 5 bases; unmatched bases: 8. Germline V CDR1 and CDR2: SGHRS, YFSETQ. The DNA for the CDR3 is TGCGCCAGCAGCTTCGGGAGGGCAATAGGGGAGACCCAGTACTTC. Translation: CASSFGRAIGETQYF. Full variable domain (remainder filled in from reference TRBV5-1 and TRBJ2-5): KAGVTQTPRYLIKTRGQQVTLSCSPISGHRSVSWYQQTPGQGLQFLFEYFSETQRNKGNFPGRFSGRQFSNSRSEMNVSTLELGDSALYLCASSFGRAIGETQYFGPGTRLLVL.

The rearrangement joins TRBV30 to TRBJ1-6, with D hard to call. The CDR3 is 12 amino acids. Germline V gives CDR1 GTSNPN, CDR2 SVGIG (reference sequence). Between the trimmed V and J ends, which lost 3 bases and 8 bases, there was a span of 8 bases. CDR3 amino acids: CAWSAKYSPLHF. CDR3 bases: TGTGCCTGGAGCGCTAAGTATTCACCCCTCCACTTT.

The chain couples TRBV6-2 or TRBV6-3 to TRBJ2-7; TRBD2 might be the D (5 bases). Between the trimmed V and J ends, which lost 6 bases and 11 bases, there was a span of 17 bases. Germline V gives CDR1 MNHEY, CDR2 SVGEGT. This CDR3 is 12 amino acids long. CDR3 in amino acids: CASSRPLRAEYF. The CDR3 DNA follows: TGTGCCAGCAGCCGACCCCTCCGAGCGGAGTACTTC.

This clone has more than one count but fewer than ten. V usage is TRBV7-2 and J usage is TRBJ1-5, with D perhaps TRBD1 (5 bases). V lost 5 bases, J lost 12 bases, and 17 bases lay in between. This CDR3 spans 13 amino acids. Per the germline V gene, CDR1 is SGHTA and CDR2 is FQGNSA. In DNA, the CDR3 is TGTGCCAGCAGCCTCGCGGGCAGGGAAAACCAGCATTTT. Amino acid sequence: CASSLAGRENQHF.

This sequence joins TRBV5-1 and TRBJ2-5, with D possibly TRBD2 on 6 matching bases. Germline values: CDR1 SGHRS, CDR2 YFSETQ. Trimming took 2 bases from V and 2 from J, leaving 7 bases between them. The CDR3 spans 13 residues. The CDR3 loop reads CASSLGGQETQYF. CDR3 DNA: TGCGCCAGCAGCTTAGGAGGGCAAGAGACCCAGTACTTC.

The V and J genes are TRBV5-4 and TRBJ2-1, with D possibly being TRBD2 (6 bases). Trimming removed 3 bases at V and 12 bases at J, with 16 bases between. The germline gives CDR1 SGHNT, CDR2 YYREEE (reference sequence). The CDR3 spans 13 residues. CDR3 region: CASSSGTSMGQFF. The CDR3 region has the DNA TGTGCCAGCAGCTCGGGGACTTCGATGGGGCAGTTCTTC.

This clone occurred once. The J gene is TRBJ1-6, the V gene TRBV19, with a weak D call TRBD1 (5 bases). The V gene lost 3 bases and the J gene lost 7 bases, with 13 bases spanning the gap. The CDR3 runs to 15 residues. Germline-derived CDR1 and CDR2 are LNHDA and SQIVND (reference sequence). CDR3 in amino acids: CASSIIGTANSPLHF. The CDR3 nucleotides are TGTGCCAGTAGTATTATTGGGACTGCCAATTCACCCCTCCACTTT.

The chain is built from TRBV21-1 and TRBJ2-5; the DNA was not compared with TRBD2, the D call given in the table. TRBV21-1 is flagged as a pseudogene. The CDR3 runs 17 residues. CDR3 DNA: TGTGCCAGCAGCCTATGGAGGGAGGGGTGGGAGCAAGAGACCCAGTACTTC. Translating it yields CASSLWREGWEQETQYF.

Only a few counts were recorded for this clone. DNA of the CDR3: TGTGCCAGTAGCCCCCGGGTTTTAGCGGGAGACTACGAGCAGTACTTC. It codes for CASSPRVLAGDYEQYF. The chain links TRBV19 to TRBJ2-7, with TRBD2 matching 9 bases. Germline CDR1 and CDR2: LNHDA and SQIVND (reference sequence). This CDR3 contains 16 residues. Trimming took 6 bases from V and 3 from J; bases not matched to a gene: 12.

This chain links TRBV10-3 with TRBJ1-5; 7 bases line up with TRBD1. Germline V gene lookup returns CDR1 ENHRY and CDR2 SYGVKD. This CDR3 contains 15 residues. V lost 9 bases, J lost 4 bases, and 12 bases stayed unmatched. The CDR3 DNA reads TGTGCCATTTCCCAGGGGGAACAAACGAATCAGCCCCAGCATTTT. Its translation is CAISQGEQTNQPQHF.

V gene TRBV7-2 combines with J gene TRBJ2-7, with 11 bases identical to TRBD1. The CDR3 consists of 14 residues. V lost 5 bases to trimming and J lost 4 bases; unmatched junction nucleotides: 4. CDR1 SGHTA and CDR2 FQGNSA come from the germline V gene. The CDR3 DNA reads TGTGCCAGCAGCCAGGACAGGGGGCCGTACGAGCAGTACTTC. Protein: CASSQDRGPYEQYF.

This rearrangement joins TRBV27 to TRBJ2-1, with 9 bases fitting TRBD1. The CDR3 loop spans 19 amino acids. The V gene end was trimmed by 4 bases and the J gene end by 0 bases; junction bases not matched to a gene: 13. CDR1 and CDR2 (germline): MNHEY, SMNVEV (reference sequence). This CDR3 reads CASSYSFRDREGSYNEQFF. For the CDR3, the DNA is TGTGCCAGCAGTTACTCCTTCCGGGACAGGGAGGGCTCCTACAATGAGCAGTTCTTC.

This chain uses TRBV28 with TRBJ1-4, with D unclear. The CDR3 length is 16 residues. The germline gives CDR1 MDHEN, CDR2 SYDVKM. V was shortened by 2 bases and J by 8 bases, with 18 bases between the two germline ends. The DNA for the CDR3 is TGTGCCAGCAGTTTAGTCGCGGGGTTCGGCGGGGAAAAACTGTTTTTT. It translates to CASSLVAGFGGEKLFF.

With regard to this clone: Compared with germline, one end of the junction differs, possibly owing to a read error. The chain recombines TRBV11-3 with TRBJ2-5; possible D gene TRBD2, 6 bases. CDR3 length: 13 residues. Germline V gives CDR1 SGHNT, CDR2 YENEEA. As DNA, the CDR3 is TGTGCCGGCAGCCCACCTGGGGGGGAGACCCAGTACTTC. Encoded protein: CAGSPPGGETQYF.

This clone was seen once. J is TRBJ2-7 and V is TRBV28; perhaps D is TRBD1 or TRBD2 (5 bases each). CDR3 size: 15 residues. Germline V gene data show CDR1 as MDHEN and CDR2 as SYDVKM. Trimming shortened V by 5 bases and J by 3 bases, and 17 bases separated the two germline ends. The CDR3 coding sequence is TGTGCCAGCAGTCCCTTGAGGGGCGTCTACTACGAGCAGTACTTC. Its protein is CASSPLRGVYYEQYF.

The chain couples TRBV7-9 to TRBJ1-3; D gene unclear. The CDR3 consists of 13 residues. Between the trimmed V and J ends, which lost 5 bases and 4 bases, there was a span of 9 bases. Germline CDR1 and CDR2: SEHNR and FQNEAQ (reference sequence). DNA for the CDR3: TGTGCCAGCAGCCAATCCTCGGGAAACACCATATATTTT. Its translation: CASSQSSGNTIYF.

The chain employs TRBV6-5 and TRBJ2-7; 11 bases agree with TRBD1. The CDR3 sequence is 13 residues long. CDR1 MNHEY and CDR2 SVGAGI come from the germline V gene. With V trimmed by 6 bases and J by 4 bases, 2 bases remained unmatched. The CDR3 here is CASRDRGQYEQYF. DNA of the CDR3: TGTGCCAGCAGGGACAGGGGGCAATACGAGCAGTACTTC.

This chain connects TRBV2 to TRBJ2-5, with a tentative D call TRBD2 (6 bases). This CDR3 spans 17 amino acids. Deletions cut 7 bases from V and 0 bases from J, with 21 bases between. Looked up from germline, CDR1 is SNHLY and CDR2 is FYNNEI. CDR3 in amino acids: CASNAGISSLYQETQYF. The DNA for the CDR3 is TGTGCCAGCAATGCGGGAATTTCCTCCCTTTACCAAGAGACCCAGTACTTC. Looking up the rest from reference TRBV2 and TRBJ2-5 gives the full variable domain: EPEVTQTPSHQVTQMGQEVILRCVPISNHLYFYWYRQILGQKVEFLVSFYNNEISEKSEIFDDQFSVERPDGSNFTLKIRSTKLEDSAMYFCASNAGISSLYQETQYFGPGTRLLVL.

The chain joins TRBV5-1 to TRBJ1-4; D call uncertain. The CDR3 extends over 15 amino acids. The germline gives CDR1 SGHRS, CDR2 YFSETQ. V lost 2 bases, J lost 3 bases, and 11 bases lay in between. CDR3 bases: TGCGCCAGCAGCTTATCGAGGCGGTCTAATGAAAAACTGTTTTTT. It translates to CASSLSRRSNEKLFF. Combining the CDR3 with reference TRBV5-1 and TRBJ1-4 gives the whole variable domain KAGVTQTPRYLIKTRGQQVTLSCSPISGHRSVSWYQQTPGQGLQFLFEYFSETQRNKGNFPGRFSGRQFSNSRSEMNVSTLELGDSALYLCASSLSRRSNEKLFFGSGTQLSVL.

This clone was seen a single time. CDR3 protein: CASSLGTSGSYEQYF. CDR3 coding DNA: TGTGCCAGCAGCTTAGGGACTAGCGGGAGTTACGAGCAGTACTTC. The chain is built from TRBV7-3 and TRBJ2-7, with TRBD2 identical over 14 bases. The trim removed 2 bases at V and 4 bases at J, leaving 1 base unmatched. Germline CDR1 and CDR2: SGHTA and FQGTGA. The CDR3 runs to 15 residues.

The chain uses TRBV10-3 and TRBJ2-7; possible D gene TRBD2, 5 bases. Trimming took off 7 bases at V and 1 base at J, with 14 bases between the two ends. In germline, CDR1 is ENHRY, CDR2 SYGVKD. The CDR3 is 14 residues long. The chain's CDR3 is CAIISGVLSYEQYF. CDR3 nucleotide sequence: TGTGCCATCATTTCCGGGGTCCTTTCCTACGAGCAGTACTTC.